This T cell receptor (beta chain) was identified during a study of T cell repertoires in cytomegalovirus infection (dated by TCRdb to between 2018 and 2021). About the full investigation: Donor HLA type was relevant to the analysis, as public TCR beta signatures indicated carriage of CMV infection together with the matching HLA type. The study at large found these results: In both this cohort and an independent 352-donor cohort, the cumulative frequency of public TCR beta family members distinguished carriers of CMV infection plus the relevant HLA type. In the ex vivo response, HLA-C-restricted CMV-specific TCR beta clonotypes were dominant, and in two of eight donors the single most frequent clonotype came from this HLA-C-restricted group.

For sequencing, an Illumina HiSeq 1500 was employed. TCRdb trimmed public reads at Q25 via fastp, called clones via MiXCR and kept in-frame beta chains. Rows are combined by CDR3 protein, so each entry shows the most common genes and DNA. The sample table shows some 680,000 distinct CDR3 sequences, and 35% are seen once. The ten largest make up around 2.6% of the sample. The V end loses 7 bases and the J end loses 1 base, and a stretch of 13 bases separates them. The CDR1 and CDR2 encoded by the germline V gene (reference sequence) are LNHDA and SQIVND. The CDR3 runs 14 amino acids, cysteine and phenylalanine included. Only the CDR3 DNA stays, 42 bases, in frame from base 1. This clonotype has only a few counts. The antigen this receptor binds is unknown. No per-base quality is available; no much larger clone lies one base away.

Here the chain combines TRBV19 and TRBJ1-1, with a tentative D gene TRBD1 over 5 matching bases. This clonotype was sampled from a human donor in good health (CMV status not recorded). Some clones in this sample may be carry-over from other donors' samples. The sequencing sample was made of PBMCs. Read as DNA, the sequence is TGTGCCAGTACTGTCCTAGGGGCGAACACTGAAGCTTTCTTT. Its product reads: CASTVLGANTEAFF.